This T cell receptor (beta chain) was sequenced during a study of blood T cell repertoires in COVID-19 (dated by TCRdb to the early 2020s). About the investigation overall: Collaborator samples came from the United States, Italy and Spain and covered acute and convalescent phases of COVID-19. The prospective study material was composed of cDNA or gDNA derived from T cells, B-cell-depleted T cells, or PBMCs. The dataset comprised deeply sampled blood TCRbeta repertoires from subjects exposed to, actively infected with, or recovered from COVID-19. The repertoires were released in a freely available public database meant as a resource for research on the immune response to SARS-CoV-2. The samples were drawn from two sources: the first 160 participants of the ongoing ImmuneRACE study, and 1,200 or so subjects contributed by 6 global collaborators. Nearly every sample came with metadata listing a de-identified subject ID, COVID-19 status, age in years and sex. Where HLA class I and class II types were available, the types were taken from metadata supplied by the sample provider, not from assay-based typing. General findings and caveats noted by the study authors: The quantity of clinical and demographic metadata differed by source and by participant and was supplied without curation.

The immunoSEQ Assay, a bias-controlled multiplex PCR, was used to amplify TCRbeta CDR3 regions from genomic DNA. The authors' pipeline ran thus. The number of nucleated cells in each sample was estimated from the amplification of reference gene primers within the assay. To quantify the absolute abundance of each unique TCRbeta CDR3 rearrangement, sequence reads were collapsed and filtered. For each sample, productive Simpson clonality was calculated as the square root of Simpson's diversity index across productive rearrangements. TCRdb mirrors the immuneACCESS table, restricted to in-frame sequences. Some clones are absent from its copies; in checked studies, under half trace to an unresolved V gene, and the reason for the others is unknown. V and J calls and clone size are given by that table; D and trimming were obtained from the DNA. In this sample the table shows 180,000 or so clones, about nine tenths of which occur a single time. Roughly 6.7% of the sample goes to the ten largest clones.

About this clone: This receptor's antigen is unknown. Qualities for individual bases were not recorded, and no much larger clone is one base off.

From the cysteine through the phenylalanine, the CDR3 covers 14 amino acids. Just CDR3 DNA is preserved here, 42 bases in frame from base 1. At the junction V is shortened by 10 bases and J by 2 bases; bases outside the gene matches: 7. Based on the germline V gene (reference sequence), the CDR1 and CDR2 sequences are LNHDA and SQIVND. The collaborating institutions used their own protocols to collect whole blood in K2EDTA tubes. Collaborator samples were shipped for TCRbeta analysis as frozen whole blood, isolated PBMCs, or DNA extracted from either sample type. Sequences were obtained from peripheral blood. The sequence joins TRBV19 to TRBJ2-1; TRBD2 aligns with 8 central bases. The clonotype comes from a middle-aged man with acute or convalescent COVID-19. The nucleotides are TGTGCCACCCGTAGCGGGGAAACCTACAATGAGCAGTTCTTC. Its translation is CATRSGETYNEQFF.